This passage covers 12 T cell receptor beta chains from one sample sequenced in a study of Graves' ophthalmopathy and Graves' hyperthyroidism (dated 2018 in TCRdb). The sequencer listed for this sample is Illumina HiSeq 2000. For repertoire sequencing, TCR beta CDR3 regions were amplified from RNA transcripts. HTBI primers and the Qiagen OneStep RT-PCR kit were used in a first-round RT-PCR, which was followed by a second-round multiplex PCR, size selection and purification. TCRdb reworked the public reads: Q25 trimming with fastp, MiXCR clone assembly, productive beta chains retained. Rows are combined by CDR3 protein, so each entry shows the most common genes and DNA. The table for this sample lists some 1.1 million distinct CDR3 sequences; approximately 35% of them were counted only once. The ten largest make up 11% of the sample. Source material: peripheral blood or thyroid tissue (not recorded which). The receptor source for this set is an adult man with Graves' hyperthyroidism.

In its sample, this clonotype was seen a few times. This sequence joins TRBV7-9 and TRBJ2-5; D is unresolved. The germline V and J ends were trimmed by 3 bases and 0 bases, with 8 bases remaining between them. The germline V gene has CDR1 SEHNR and CDR2 FQNEAQ (reference sequence). This CDR3 comprises 14 residues. Here the CDR3 reads CASSLAQNQETQYF. The CDR3 DNA reads TGTGCCAGCAGCTTGGCACAGAACCAAGAGACCCAGTACTTC.

The chain has TRBV7-2 and TRBJ2-2; TRBD1 aligns across 8 bases. The trim removed 1 base at V and 8 bases at J, leaving 6 bases unmatched. In germline, CDR1 is SGHTA, CDR2 FQGNSA. The CDR3 loop spans 15 amino acids. CDR3 nucleotide sequence: TGTGCCAGCAGCTTAGGGGGACAGGCAAGAGGGGAGCTGTTTTTT. Translated, it gives CASSLGGQARGELFF.

This clonotype was found a few times. The CDR3 is CSAELAGVTGELFF. The CDR3 DNA reads as TGCAGTGCTGAACTAGCGGGGGTCACCGGGGAGCTGTTTTTT. V gene TRBV20-1 combines with J gene TRBJ2-2; TRBD2 aligns across 11 bases. Per germline, CDR1 DFQATT and CDR2 SNEGSKA (reference sequence). After removal of 5 bases from V and 4 bases from J, the junction contained 3 bases not matched to a gene. The CDR3 runs to 14 residues.

This clonotype was detected once. CDR3 residues: CSVAVVAGDTGELFF. The DNA of the CDR3 is TGCAGCGTCGCTGTGGTAGCGGGGGACACCGGGGAGCTGTTTTTT. The chain links TRBV29-1 to TRBJ2-2; 9 bases align to TRBD2. From germline, CDR1 is SQVTM and CDR2 ANQGSEA. CDR3 length equals 15 residues. The V and J ends lost 6 bases and 3 bases, in that order; junction bases with no gene match: 8.

This CDR3 is CASGTSGRALETQYF. For the CDR3, the DNA is TGTGCCAGCGGGACTAGCGGGAGGGCCTTGGAGACCCAGTACTTC. The chain uses TRBV7-3 and TRBJ2-7, with 16 bases fitting TRBD2. The J call is doubtful: the DNA matches TRBJ2-5 better. Germline CDR1 reads SGHTA; CDR2 reads FQGTGA. The CDR3 has 15 amino acids.

This clonotype has just a few counts. V is TRBV6-6 and J is TRBJ1-6, with D perhaps TRBD1 (6 bases). This CDR3 spans 15 amino acids. With 0 bases removed from V and 5 bases from J, the gap between germline ends came to 8 bases. Germline values: CDR1 MNHNY, CDR2 SVGAGI (reference sequence). The CDR3 coding sequence is TGTGCCAGCAGTTACTCCGGACAGAATAATTCACCCCTCCACTTT. Its translation is CASSYSGQNNSPLHF.

This clonotype came up many times. The chain recombines TRBV11-2 with TRBJ2-6; perhaps TRBD1 as D (6 bases). Per the germline V gene, CDR1 is SGHAT and CDR2 is FQNNGV. The CDR3 is made up of 17 amino acids. V was cut by 5 bases and J by 3 bases, with 17 bases left in between. As DNA, the CDR3 is TGTGCCAGCAGCCCCGGCCAGGGGTGGAGTGGGGCCAACGTCCTGACTTTC. It translates to CASSPGQGWSGANVLTF.

In this sample, this clonotype turned up a few times. The J gene is TRBJ1-1, the V gene TRBV30; D possibly corresponds to TRBD1 (6 bases). This CDR3 is built from 14 residues. Trimming took 8 bases from V and 3 from J, leaving 19 bases between them. Germline-derived CDR1 and CDR2 are GTSNPN and SVGIG (reference sequence). CDR3 sequence: CALRGGWGHTEAFF. CDR3 bases: TGTGCCCTGAGGGGTGGATGGGGGCACACTGAAGCTTTCTTT.

The chain carries TRBV2 and TRBJ2-7; TRBD2 matches 11 bases. The CDR3 extends over 14 amino acids. Germline CDR1 reads SNHLY; CDR2 reads FYNNEI. The trim removed 6 bases at V and 3 bases at J, leaving 4 bases unmatched. The CDR3 is CASRSTSGDYEQYF. The CDR3 DNA reads TGTGCCAGCAGATCGACTAGCGGGGACTACGAGCAGTACTTC. Together with reference TRBV2 and TRBJ2-7, the CDR3 gives the full variable domain: EPEVTQTPSHQVTQMGQEVILRCVPISNHLYFYWYRQILGQKVEFLVSFYNNEISEKSEIFDDQFSVERPDGSNFTLKIRSTKLEDSAMYFCASRSTSGDYEQYFGPGTRLTVT.

At least ten counts were recorded for this clonotype. This chain joins TRBV2 and TRBJ2-2; the D gene could be TRBD1 or TRBD2 (5 bases each). Between the trimmed V and J ends, which lost 8 bases and 1 base, there was a span of 17 bases. The germline gives CDR1 SNHLY, CDR2 FYNNEI. The CDR3 consists of 16 residues. The CDR3 sequence: CASDTREGQNTGELFF. The CDR3 bases are TGTGCCAGCGATACCAGAGAGGGGCAGAACACCGGGGAGCTGTTTTTT.

The rearrangement joins TRBV7-9 to TRBJ2-7; no clear D gene. The CDR3 extends over 16 amino acids. The V gene's germline CDR1 is SEHNR and CDR2 FQNEAQ (reference sequence). Trimming took off 1 base at V and 0 bases at J, with 13 bases between the two ends. CDR3 nucleotide sequence: TGTGCCAGCAGCTTAGAGTCCCTTGAGGCCTCCTACGAGCAGTACTTC. Its translation: CASSLESLEASYEQYF.

The chain recombines TRBV10-1 with TRBJ1-5; 9 bases are shared with TRBD1. CDR1 WNHNN and CDR2 SYGVQD come from the germline V gene (reference sequence). The J segment lost 7 bases and the V segment lost 3 bases, leaving 13 bases of the junction unmatched. The CDR3 contains 17 residues. This chain's CDR3 is CASSDPDADRGGQPQHF. In DNA, the CDR3 is TGCGCCAGCAGTGACCCAGACGCGGACAGGGGTGGGCAGCCCCAGCATTTT.